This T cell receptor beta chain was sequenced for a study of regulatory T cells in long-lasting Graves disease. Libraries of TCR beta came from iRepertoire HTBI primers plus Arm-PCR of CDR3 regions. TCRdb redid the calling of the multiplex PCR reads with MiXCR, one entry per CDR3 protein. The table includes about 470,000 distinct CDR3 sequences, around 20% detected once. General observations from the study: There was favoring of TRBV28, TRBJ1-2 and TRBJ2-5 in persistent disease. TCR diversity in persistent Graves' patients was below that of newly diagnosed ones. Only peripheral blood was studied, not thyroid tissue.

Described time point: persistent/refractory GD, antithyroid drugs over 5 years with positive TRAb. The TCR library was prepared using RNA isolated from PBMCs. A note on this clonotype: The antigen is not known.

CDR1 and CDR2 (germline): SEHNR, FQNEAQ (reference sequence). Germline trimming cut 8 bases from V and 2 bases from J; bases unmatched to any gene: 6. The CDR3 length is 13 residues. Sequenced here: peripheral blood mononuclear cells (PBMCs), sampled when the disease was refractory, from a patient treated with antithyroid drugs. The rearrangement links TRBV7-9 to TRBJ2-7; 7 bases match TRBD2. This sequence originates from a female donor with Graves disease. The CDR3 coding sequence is TGTGCCAGCGGTACTAGCGCGCCCTACGAGCAGTACTTC. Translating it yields CASGTSAPYEQYF. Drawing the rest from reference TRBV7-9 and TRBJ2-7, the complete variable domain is DTGVSQNPRHKITKRGQNVTFRCDPISEHNRLYWYRQTLGQGPEFLTYFQNEAQLEKSRLLSDRFSAERPKGSFSTLEIQRTEQGDSAMYLCASGTSAPYEQYFGPGTRLTVT.